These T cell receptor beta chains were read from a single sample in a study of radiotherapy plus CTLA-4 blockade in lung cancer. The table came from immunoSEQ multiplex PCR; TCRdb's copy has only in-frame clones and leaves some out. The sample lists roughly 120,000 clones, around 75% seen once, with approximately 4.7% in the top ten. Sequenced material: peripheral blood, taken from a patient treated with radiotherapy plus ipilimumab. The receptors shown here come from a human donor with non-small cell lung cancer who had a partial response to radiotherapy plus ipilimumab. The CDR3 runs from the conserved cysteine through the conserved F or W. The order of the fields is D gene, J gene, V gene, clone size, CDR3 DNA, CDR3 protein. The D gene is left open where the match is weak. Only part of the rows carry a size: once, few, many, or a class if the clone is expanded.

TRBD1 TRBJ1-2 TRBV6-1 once TGTGCCAGCAGTGATTCGGACAGGCGGGCTGGCTACACCTTC CASSDSDRRAGYTF
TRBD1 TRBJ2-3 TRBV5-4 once TGTGCCAGCAGCTCCAACCTTCCGGGACAGGGGACCACAGATACGCAGTATTTT CASSSNLPGQGTTDTQYF
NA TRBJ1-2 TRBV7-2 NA TGTGCCAGCAGCCCCAGGACAGCTCAGGCTTATGGCTACACCTTC CASSPRTAQAYGYTF
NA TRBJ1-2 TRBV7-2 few TGTGCCAGCAGCCTTATTGGAAAGGGAGGCGGCTACACCTTC CASSLIGKGGGYTF
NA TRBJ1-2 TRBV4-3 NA TGCGCCAGCAGCCAAGATCTTACAGGACGCTATGGCTACACCTTC CASSQDLTGRYGYTF
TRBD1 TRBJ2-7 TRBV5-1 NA TGCGCCAGCAGCGAAAGGACAGGGGAGGTCTACGAGCAGTACTTC CASSERTGEVYEQYF
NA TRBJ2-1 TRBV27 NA TGTGCCAGCAGTCGATTTGGGGGGTCCTACAATGAGCAGTTCTTC CASSRFGGSYNEQFF
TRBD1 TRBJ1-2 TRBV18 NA TGTGCCAGCTCACCCCAGACAGGGACTAACTATGGCTACACCTTC CASSPQTGTNYGYTF
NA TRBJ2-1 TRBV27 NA TGTGCCAGCAGTTTAAAACTAGTGAGCAATGAGCAGTTCTTC CASSLKLVSNEQFF
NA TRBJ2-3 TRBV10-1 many TGCGCCAGCAGTGAGTGGGCAGGGGGCACAGATACGCAGTATTTT CASSEWAGGTDTQYF
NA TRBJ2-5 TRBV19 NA TGTGCCAGTAGTATTCCCAACTATTTAGAGGCCCAGTACTTC CASSIPNYLEAQYF
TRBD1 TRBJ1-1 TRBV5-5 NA TGTGCCAGCAGCCTGGACAGGGTGGGTAACACTGAAGCTTTCTTT CASSLDRVGNTEAFF
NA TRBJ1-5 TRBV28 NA TGTGCCAGCAGTTCGGGACTCTTGGGCGGCAATCAGCCCCAGCATTTT CASSSGLLGGNQPQHF
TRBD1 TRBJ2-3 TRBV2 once TGTGCCAGCATATGGGACAGGGGTTTAGAGAGGCAGTATTTT CASIWDRGLERQYF
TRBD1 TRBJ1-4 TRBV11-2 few TGTGCCAGCAGCTTCGGACAGGGAAGGCTGGAAAAACTGTTTTTT CASSFGQGRLEKLFF
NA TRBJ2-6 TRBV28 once TGTGCCAGCAGTTTGAATGGCGGTGGTGGGGCCAACGTCCTGACTTTC CASSLNGGGGANVLTF
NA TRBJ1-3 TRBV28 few TGTGCCAGCGAACCGGGACACCTCTCTGGAAACACCATATATTTT CASEPGHLSGNTIYF
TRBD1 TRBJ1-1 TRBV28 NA TGTGCCAGTAAACAGGGGGGAATTTCTGAAGCTTTCTTT CASKQGGISEAFF
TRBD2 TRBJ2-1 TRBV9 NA TGTGCCAGCAGCGTGGCTAGCGGGAATCACAATGAGCAGTTCTTC CASSVASGNHNEQFF
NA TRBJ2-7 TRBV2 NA TGTGCCACCAAGCGAGAGAATTCCGGCGTTCCATCCTACGAGCAGTACTTC CATKRENSGVPSYEQYF
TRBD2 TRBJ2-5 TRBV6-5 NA TGTGCCAGCAGTTATCGCGGACTAGCGGGACGAGAGACCCAGTACTTC CASSYRGLAGRETQYF
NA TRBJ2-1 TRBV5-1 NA TGCGCCAGCAGCTCCGGCTTAACTAGGTCCGACGCAAACAATGAGCAGTTCTTC CASSSGLTRSDANNEQFF
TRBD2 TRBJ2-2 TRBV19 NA TGTGCCAGTACCGATGGCGCGGGAGAGGCCGGGGAGCTGTTTTTT CASTDGAGEAGELFF
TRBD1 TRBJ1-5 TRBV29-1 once TGCAGCGCCCGGGACAGGGACCAGCCCCAGCATTTT CSARDRDQPQHF
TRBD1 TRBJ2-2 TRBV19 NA TGTGCCAGTACGACAGGGCCGAACACCGGGGAGCTGTTTTTT CASTTGPNTGELFF
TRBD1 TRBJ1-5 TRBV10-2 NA TGCGCCAGCAGTGAGTTGGTCAGGGGGTCGTATAGCAATCAGCCCCAGCATTTT CASSELVRGSYSNQPQHF
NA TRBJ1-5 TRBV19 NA TGTGCCAGTAGCCATCCGACCGGGGGGCAGCCCCAGCATTTT CASSHPTGGQPQHF
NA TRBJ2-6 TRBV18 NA TGTGCCAGCTCACCACCCTGGGCCAACGTCCTGACTTTC CASSPPWANVLTF
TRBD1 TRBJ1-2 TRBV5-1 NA TGCGCCAGCAGCTTTGGACAGGGACATTCCTACTTGGAGGGCTACACCTTC CASSFGQGHSYLEGYTF
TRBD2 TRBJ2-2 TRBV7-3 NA TGTGCCAGCAGTTCAGCGGGAGGGCCGTATACCGGGGAGCTGTTTTTT CASSSAGGPYTGELFF
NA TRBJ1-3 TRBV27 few TGTGCCAGCAGTCCTACAGTGGTGGTTGCTGGAAACACCATATATTTT CASSPTVVVAGNTIYF
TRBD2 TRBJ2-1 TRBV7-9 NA TGTGCCAGCAGCTTAGCGGGAGGGCCGGGGAATGAGCAGTTCTTC CASSLAGGPGNEQFF
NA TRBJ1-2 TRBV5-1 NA TGCGCCAGCAGCTTGGCCAGGGCAGGGGATGGCTACACCTTC CASSLARAGDGYTF
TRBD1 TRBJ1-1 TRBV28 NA TGTGCCAGCAGTCCGGGGGACAGCCACATGAACACTGAAGCTTTCTTT CASSPGDSHMNTEAFF
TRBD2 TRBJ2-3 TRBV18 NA TGTGCCAGCTCACCACCGGGGACTAGCGGGAGCGCAGATACGCAGTATTTT CASSPPGTSGSADTQYF
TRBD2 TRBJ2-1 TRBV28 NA TGTGCCAGCAAAGGGCGGGAGGGTTGGACAAGGGTCTTC CASKGREGWTRVF
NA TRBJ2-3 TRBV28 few TGTGCCAGCAGTCTCGTCGGCAGGGAAGAGGATACGCAGTATTTT CASSLVGREEDTQYF
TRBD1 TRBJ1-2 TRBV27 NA TGTGCCAGCAGTTCCCAACAGGGGGCGGGATATGGCTACACCTTC CASSSQQGAGYGYTF
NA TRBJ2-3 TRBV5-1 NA TGCGCCAGCAGCTTGGCCAGGGGAGATACGCAGTATTTT CASSLARGDTQYF
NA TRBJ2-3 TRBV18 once TGTGCCAGCTCACAAAGTTCTGGCAGGGTAGGAGATACGCAGTATTTT CASSQSSGRVGDTQYF
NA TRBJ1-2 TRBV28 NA TGTGCCAGCATAAGGGGTGACTATGGCTACACCTTC CASIRGDYGYTF
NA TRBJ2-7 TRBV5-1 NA TGCGCCAGCAGCCTGAGCTCCTACGAGCAGTACTTC CASSLSSYEQYF
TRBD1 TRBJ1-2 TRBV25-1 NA TGTGCCAGCAGTAAGGGGGCGGCAGCTAACTATGGCTACACCTTC CASSKGAAANYGYTF
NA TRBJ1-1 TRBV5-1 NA TGCGCCAGCAGCAAGACCCCAGGGTCGGACACTGAAGCTTTCTTT CASSKTPGSDTEAFF
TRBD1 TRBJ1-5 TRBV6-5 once TGTGCCAGCAGACCGACAGGGCGCAATCAGCCCCAGCATTTT CASRPTGRNQPQHF
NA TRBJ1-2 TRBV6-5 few TGTGCCAGCAGCCCGCTCGGACAGATTTATGGCTACACCTTC CASSPLGQIYGYTF
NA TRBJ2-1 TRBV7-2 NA TGTGCCAGCAGCTTAGCGGCGACTGGCCGTGGGGGGAATGAGCAGTTCTTC CASSLAATGRGGNEQFF
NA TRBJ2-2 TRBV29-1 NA TGCAGCGTTGAGATGGAGGGTATTCGCCCCGGGGAGCTGTTTTTT CSVEMEGIRPGELFF
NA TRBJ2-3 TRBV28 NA TGTGCCAGCAGCAGACTAACAGATACGCAGTATTTT CASSRLTDTQYF
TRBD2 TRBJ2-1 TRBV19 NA TGTGCCAGTACCCGGGCTGGCGGGAGAGGCAATGAGCAGTTCTTC CASTRAGGRGNEQFF
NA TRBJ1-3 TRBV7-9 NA TGTGCCAGCAGCGACCACAACAGGGTAGGAGGAAACACCATATATTTT CASSDHNRVGGNTIYF
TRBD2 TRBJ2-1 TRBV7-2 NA TGTGCCAGCAGCTTAGTAAGCGGGGGGAACAATGAGCAGTTCTTC CASSLVSGGNNEQFF
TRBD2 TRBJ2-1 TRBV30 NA TGTGCCTGGAGTGTACTAGCGGGCTACAATGAGCAGTTCTTC CAWSVLAGYNEQFF
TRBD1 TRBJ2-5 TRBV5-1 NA TGCGCCAGCAGCTCGGGACAGATCGGTGAGACCCAGTACTTC CASSSGQIGETQYF
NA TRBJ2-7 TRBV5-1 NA TGCGCCAGCAGTATTACAGGGTCCTACGAGCAGTACTTC CASSITGSYEQYF
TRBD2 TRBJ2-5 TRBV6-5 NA TGTGCCAGCAGTCACGGACTAGCACGAGAGACCCAGTACTTC CASSHGLARETQYF
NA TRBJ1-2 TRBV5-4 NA TGTGCCAGCAGCTCCGGGGGGGCAGGGGTTGTCTATGGCTACACCTTC CASSSGGAGVVYGYTF
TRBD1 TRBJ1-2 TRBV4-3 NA TGCGCCAGCAGCCAAGACCCTCTTAGGACAGGGCATGGCTACACCTTC CASSQDPLRTGHGYTF